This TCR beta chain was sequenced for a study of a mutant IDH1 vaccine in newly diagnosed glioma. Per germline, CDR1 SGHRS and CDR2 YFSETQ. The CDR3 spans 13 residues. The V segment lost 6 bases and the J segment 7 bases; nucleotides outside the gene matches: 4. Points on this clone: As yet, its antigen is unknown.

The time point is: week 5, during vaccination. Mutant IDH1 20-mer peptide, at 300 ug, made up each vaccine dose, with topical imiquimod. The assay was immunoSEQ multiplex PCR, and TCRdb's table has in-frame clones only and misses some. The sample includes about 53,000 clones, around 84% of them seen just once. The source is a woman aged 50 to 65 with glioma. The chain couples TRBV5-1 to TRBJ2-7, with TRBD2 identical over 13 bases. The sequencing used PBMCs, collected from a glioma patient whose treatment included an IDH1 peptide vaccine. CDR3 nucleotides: TGCGCCAGCACCGGGGGACTAGCGGGGGAGCAGTACTTC. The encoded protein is CASTGGLAGEQYF.